This T cell receptor (beta chain) emerged from a study of Ad26.COV2.S vaccination and SARS-CoV-2 variants. Across the whole study: The donor was enrolled in the Ad26.COV2.S arm of the COV1001 trial. Intramuscular Ad26.COV2.S doses were given once or twice, 56 days apart.

Indicated treatment: roughly 20 received Ad26.COV2.S at low or high dose, single or two shots; a few received placebo; per-sample allocation not given. Day 63 following the first vaccine or placebo injection was when the samples were taken. The CDR3 has 18 residues. V lost 0 bases and J lost 4, with 16 bases in between. Germline V gene lookup returns CDR1 LGHNA and CDR2 YSLEER. Sequenced by immunoSEQ multiplex PCR; TCRdb stores in-frame clones only, minus some. The sample carries hundreds of thousands of clones, 88% recorded once. Study-level points and caveats: Possible underestimation of total T cell responses by the TCR breadth and depth analyses was noted. Ad26.COV2.S recipients had broader spike-specific TCRs (P = 0.0014).

Note on this clone: Its antigen is unidentified.

Sample: peripheral blood, taken in a trial of Ad26.COV2.S vaccine versus placebo. This sequence was found in a person between 18 and 65 years old who received the Ad26.COV2.S COVID-19 vaccine or a placebo. The chain couples TRBV4-3 to TRBJ1-6; D gene uncertain. As DNA, the CDR3 is TGCGCCAGCAGCCAAGAATATTGGATCCAGCATTATAATTCACCCCTCCACTTT. Translation: CASSQEYWIQHYNSPLHF.